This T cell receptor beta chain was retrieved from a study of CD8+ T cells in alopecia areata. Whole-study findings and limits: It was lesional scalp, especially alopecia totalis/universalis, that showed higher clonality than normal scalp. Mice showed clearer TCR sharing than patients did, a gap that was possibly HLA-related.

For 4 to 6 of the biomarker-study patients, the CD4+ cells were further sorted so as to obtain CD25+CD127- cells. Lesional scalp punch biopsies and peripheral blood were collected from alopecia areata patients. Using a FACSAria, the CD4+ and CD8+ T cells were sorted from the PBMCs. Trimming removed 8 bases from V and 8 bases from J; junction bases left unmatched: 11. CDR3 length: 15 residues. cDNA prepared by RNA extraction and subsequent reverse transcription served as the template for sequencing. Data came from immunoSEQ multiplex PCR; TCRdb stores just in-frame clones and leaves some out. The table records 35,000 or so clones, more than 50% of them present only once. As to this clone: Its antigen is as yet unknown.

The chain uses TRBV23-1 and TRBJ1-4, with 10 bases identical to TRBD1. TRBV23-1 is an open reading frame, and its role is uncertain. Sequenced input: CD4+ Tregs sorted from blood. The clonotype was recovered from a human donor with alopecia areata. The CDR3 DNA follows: TGCGCCAGCTTCCAAGAGGACAGGGGGAGGGAAAAACTGTTTTTT. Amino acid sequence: CASFQEDRGREKLFF.